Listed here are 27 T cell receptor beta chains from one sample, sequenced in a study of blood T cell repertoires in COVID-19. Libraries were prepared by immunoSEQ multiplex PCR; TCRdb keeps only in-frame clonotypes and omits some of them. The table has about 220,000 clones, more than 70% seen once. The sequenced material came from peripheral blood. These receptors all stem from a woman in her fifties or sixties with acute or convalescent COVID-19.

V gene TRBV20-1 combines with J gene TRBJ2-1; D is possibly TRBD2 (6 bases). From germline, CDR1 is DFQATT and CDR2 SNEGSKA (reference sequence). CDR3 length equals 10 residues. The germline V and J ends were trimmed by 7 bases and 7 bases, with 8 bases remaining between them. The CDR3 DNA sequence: TGCAGTGGACTAGGGAATGAGCAGTTCTTC. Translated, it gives CSGLGNEQFF.

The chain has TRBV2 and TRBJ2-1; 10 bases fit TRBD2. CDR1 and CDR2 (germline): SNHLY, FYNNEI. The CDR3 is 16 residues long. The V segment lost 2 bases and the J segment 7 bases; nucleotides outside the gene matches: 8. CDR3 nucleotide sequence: TGTGCCAGCAGTGAACTAGCGGGAGTATACAATAATGAGCAGTTCTTC. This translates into CASSELAGVYNNEQFF.

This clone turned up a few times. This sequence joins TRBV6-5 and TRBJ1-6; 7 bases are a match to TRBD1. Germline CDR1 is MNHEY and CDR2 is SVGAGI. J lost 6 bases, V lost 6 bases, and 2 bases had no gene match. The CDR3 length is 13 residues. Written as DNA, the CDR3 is TGTGCCAGCAGGAGGGACAGTAATTCACCCCTCCACTTT. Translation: CASRRDSNSPLHF.

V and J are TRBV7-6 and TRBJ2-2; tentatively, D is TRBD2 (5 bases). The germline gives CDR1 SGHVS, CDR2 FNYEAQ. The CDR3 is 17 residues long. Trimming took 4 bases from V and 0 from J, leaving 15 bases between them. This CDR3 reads CASSSHFGGPNTGELFF. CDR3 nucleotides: TGTGCCAGCAGCTCGCACTTTGGAGGCCCGAACACCGGGGAGCTGTTTTTT.

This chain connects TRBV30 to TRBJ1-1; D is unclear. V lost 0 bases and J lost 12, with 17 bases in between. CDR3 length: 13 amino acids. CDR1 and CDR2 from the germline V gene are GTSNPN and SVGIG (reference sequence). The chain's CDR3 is CAWSVDSTGWPFF. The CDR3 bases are TGTGCCTGGAGTGTAGACTCGACCGGATGGCCTTTCTTT.

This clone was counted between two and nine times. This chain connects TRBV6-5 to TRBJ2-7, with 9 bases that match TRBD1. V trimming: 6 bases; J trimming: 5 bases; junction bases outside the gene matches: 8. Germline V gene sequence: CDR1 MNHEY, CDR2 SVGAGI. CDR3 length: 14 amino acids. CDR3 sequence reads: CASRTPGQGNEQYF. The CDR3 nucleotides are TGTGCCAGCAGAACGCCGGGACAGGGTAACGAGCAGTACTTC.

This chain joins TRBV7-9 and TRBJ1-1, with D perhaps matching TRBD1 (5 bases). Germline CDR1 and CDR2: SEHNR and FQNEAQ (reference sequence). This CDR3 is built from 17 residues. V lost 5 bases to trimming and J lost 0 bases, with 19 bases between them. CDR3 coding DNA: TGTGCCAGCAGCCCCGTCAGGGTAGGGGTGCTGAACACTGAAGCTTTCTTT. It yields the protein CASSPVRVGVLNTEAFF.

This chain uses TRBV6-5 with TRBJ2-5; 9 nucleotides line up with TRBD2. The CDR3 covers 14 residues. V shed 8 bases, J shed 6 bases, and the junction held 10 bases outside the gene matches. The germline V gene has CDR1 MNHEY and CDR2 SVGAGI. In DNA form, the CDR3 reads TGTGCCAGCGGGGCTAGCGGGATGGTAAAGACCCAGTACTTC. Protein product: CASGASGMVKTQYF.

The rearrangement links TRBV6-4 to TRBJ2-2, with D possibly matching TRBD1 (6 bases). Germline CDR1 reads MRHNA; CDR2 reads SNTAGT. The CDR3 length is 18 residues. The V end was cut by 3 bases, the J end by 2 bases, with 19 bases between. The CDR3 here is CASSEIATGKPNTGELFF. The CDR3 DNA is TGTGCCAGCAGTGAAATAGCGACAGGCAAACCCAACACCGGGGAGCTGTTTTTT.

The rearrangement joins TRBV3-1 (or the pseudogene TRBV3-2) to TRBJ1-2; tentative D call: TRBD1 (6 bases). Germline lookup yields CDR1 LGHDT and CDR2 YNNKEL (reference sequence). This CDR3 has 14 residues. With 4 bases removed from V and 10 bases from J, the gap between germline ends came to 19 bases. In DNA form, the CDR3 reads TGTGCCAGCAGCCTCAAAGTGACAGGAAGGGACTACACCTTC. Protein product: CASSLKVTGRDYTF.

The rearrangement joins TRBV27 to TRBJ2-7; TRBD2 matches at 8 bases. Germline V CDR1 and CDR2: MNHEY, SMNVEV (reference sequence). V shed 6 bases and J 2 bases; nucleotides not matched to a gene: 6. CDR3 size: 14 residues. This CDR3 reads CASRRAGDTYEQYF. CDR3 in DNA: TGTGCCAGCAGAAGAGCGGGAGACACCTACGAGCAGTACTTC.

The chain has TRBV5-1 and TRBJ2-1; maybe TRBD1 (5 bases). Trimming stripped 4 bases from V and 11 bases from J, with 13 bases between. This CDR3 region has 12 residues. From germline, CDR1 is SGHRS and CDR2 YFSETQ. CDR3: CASSPTGEQQFF. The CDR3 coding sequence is TGCGCCAGCAGCCCAACAGGAGAGCAGCAGTTCTTC.

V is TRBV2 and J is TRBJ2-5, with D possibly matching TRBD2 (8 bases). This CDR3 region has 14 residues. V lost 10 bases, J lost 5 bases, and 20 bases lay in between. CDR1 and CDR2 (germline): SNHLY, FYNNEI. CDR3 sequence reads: CATTTGGGGETQYF. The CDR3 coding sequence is TGTGCCACCACGACGGGAGGGGGCGGGGAGACCCAGTACTTC.

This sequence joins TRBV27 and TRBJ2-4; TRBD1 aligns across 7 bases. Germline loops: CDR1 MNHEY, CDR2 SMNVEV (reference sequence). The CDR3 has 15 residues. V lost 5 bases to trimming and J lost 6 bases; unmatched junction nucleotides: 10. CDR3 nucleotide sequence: TGTGCCAGCAGTGCCCGGGACAGCTGGGTAAACATTCAGTACTTC. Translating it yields CASSARDSWVNIQYF.

This chain's CDR3 is CASSSISGRTYEQYF. As DNA, the CDR3 is TGTGCCAGCAGCTCCATTAGCGGGAGGACTTACGAGCAGTACTTC. The chain has TRBV7-6 and TRBJ2-7; 10 bases fit TRBD2. J lost 4 bases, V lost 4 bases, and 7 bases had no gene match. The CDR3 has 15 amino acids. Germline lookup yields CDR1 SGHVS and CDR2 FNYEAQ.

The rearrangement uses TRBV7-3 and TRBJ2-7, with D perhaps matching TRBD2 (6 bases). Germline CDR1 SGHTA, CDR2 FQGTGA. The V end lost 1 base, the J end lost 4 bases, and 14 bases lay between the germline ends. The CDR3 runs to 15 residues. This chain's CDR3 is CASSLNSGVAYEQYF. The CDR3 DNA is TGTGCCAGCAGCTTAAATTCGGGGGTAGCGTACGAGCAGTACTTC.

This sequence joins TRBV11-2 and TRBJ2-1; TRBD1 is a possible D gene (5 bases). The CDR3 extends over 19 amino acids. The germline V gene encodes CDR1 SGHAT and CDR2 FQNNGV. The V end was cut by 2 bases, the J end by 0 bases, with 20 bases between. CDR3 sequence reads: CASSLHFSRAPPSYNEQFF. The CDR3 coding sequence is TGTGCCAGCAGCTTACACTTCTCCAGGGCTCCACCCTCCTACAATGAGCAGTTCTTC.

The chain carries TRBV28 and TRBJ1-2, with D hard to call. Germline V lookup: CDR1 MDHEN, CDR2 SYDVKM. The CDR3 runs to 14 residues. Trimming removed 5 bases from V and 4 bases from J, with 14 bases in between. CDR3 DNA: TGTGCCAGCAGTGCCCCCGGGGAGCGCTATGGCTACACCTTC. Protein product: CASSAPGERYGYTF.

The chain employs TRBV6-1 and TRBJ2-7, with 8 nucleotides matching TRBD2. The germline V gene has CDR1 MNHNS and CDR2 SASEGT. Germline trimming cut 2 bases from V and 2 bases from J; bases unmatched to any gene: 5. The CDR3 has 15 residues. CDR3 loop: CASSERAGDTYEQYF. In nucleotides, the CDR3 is TGTGCCAGCAGTGAAAGAGCGGGAGATACCTACGAGCAGTACTTC.

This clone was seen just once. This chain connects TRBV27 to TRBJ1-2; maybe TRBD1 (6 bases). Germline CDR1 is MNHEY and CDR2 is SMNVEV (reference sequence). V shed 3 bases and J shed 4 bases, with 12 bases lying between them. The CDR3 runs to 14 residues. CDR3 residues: CASSFDRPIYGYTF. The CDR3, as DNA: TGTGCCAGCAGTTTCGACAGGCCGATCTATGGCTACACCTTC.

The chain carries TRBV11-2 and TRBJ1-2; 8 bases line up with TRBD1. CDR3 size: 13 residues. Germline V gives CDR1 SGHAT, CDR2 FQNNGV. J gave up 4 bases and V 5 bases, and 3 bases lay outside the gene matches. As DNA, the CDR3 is TGTGCCAGCAGCCACGGGACAGGCTATGGCTACACCTTC. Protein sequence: CASSHGTGYGYTF.

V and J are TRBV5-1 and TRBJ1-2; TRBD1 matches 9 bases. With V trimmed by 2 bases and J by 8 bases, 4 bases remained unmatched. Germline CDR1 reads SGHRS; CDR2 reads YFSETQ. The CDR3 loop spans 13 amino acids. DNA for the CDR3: TGCGCCAGCAGCTTTGGGACAGGGAACGGCTACACCTTC. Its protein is CASSFGTGNGYTF.

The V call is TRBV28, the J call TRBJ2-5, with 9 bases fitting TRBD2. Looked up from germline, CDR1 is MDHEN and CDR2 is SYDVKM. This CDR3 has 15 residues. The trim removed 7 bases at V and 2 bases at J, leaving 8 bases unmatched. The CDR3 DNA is TGTGCCAGCACCCGAGGACTAGCGAGGCAAGAGACCCAGTACTTC. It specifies CASTRGLARQETQYF.

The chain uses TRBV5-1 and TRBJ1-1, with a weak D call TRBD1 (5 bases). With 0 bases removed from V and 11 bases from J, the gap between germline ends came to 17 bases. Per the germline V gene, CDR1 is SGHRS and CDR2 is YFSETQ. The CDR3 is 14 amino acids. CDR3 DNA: TGCGCCAGCAGCTTGGAAGGGCAGTCAGGGCTGGCTTTCTTT. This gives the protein CASSLEGQSGLAFF.

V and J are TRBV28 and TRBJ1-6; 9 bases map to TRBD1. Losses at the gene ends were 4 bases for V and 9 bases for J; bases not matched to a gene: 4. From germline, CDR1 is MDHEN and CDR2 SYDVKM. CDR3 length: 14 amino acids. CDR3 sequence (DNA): TGTGCCAGCAGTTACCGGGACAGGGTTTCACCCCTCCACTTT. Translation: CASSYRDRVSPLHF.

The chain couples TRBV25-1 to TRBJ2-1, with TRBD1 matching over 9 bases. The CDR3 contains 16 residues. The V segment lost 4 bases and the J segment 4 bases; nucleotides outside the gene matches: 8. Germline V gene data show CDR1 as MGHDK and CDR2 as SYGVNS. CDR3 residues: CASSGWDRALYNEQFF. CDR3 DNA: TGTGCCAGCAGTGGATGGGACAGGGCCCTATACAATGAGCAGTTCTTC. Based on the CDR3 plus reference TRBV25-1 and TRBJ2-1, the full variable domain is EADIYQTPRYLVIGTGKKITLECSQTMGHDKMYWYQQDPGMELHLIHYSYGVNSTEKGDLSSESTVSRIRTEHFPLTLESARPSHTSQYLCASSGWDRALYNEQFFGPGTRLTVL.

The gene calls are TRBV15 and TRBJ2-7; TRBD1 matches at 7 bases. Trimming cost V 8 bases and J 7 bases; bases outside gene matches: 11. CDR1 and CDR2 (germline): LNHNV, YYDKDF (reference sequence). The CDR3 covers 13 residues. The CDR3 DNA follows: TGTGCCACCGGGATTTACAGGGGTAGTGAGCAGTACTTC. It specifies CATGIYRGSEQYF.